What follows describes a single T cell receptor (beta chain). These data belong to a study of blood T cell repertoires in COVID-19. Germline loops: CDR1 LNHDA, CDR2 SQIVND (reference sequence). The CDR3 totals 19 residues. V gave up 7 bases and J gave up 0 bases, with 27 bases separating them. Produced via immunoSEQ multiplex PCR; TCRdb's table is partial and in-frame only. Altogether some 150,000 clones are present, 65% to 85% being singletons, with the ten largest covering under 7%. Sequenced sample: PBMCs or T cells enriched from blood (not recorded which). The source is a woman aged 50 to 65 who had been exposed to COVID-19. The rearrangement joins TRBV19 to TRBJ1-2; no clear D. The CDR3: CASTHLSGGQMGANYGYTF. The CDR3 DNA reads TGTGCCAGTACCCACCTTAGTGGAGGCCAGATGGGAGCTAACTATGGCTACACCTTC.